Shown below are 16 T cell receptor beta chains from a single sample sequenced in a study of blood T cell repertoires in COVID-19. Produced via immunoSEQ multiplex PCR; TCRdb's table is partial and in-frame only. In the table there are some 250,000 clones, about nine tenths of which are singletons. The sample comprised PBMCs or T cells enriched from blood (not recorded which). These receptors came from a man aged 18 to 30 who had recovered from COVID-19.

This rearrangement joins TRBV5-1 to TRBJ2-7, with TRBD2 matching over 11 bases. This CDR3 is 14 amino acids long. Germline CDR1 reads SGHRS; CDR2 reads YFSETQ. Germline trimming cut 5 bases from V and 4 bases from J; bases unmatched to any gene: 5. The CDR3 spells CASRTGLADYEQYF. The CDR3 DNA reads as TGCGCCAGCAGAACGGGACTAGCGGATTACGAGCAGTACTTC.

The chain recombines TRBV7-9 with TRBJ2-1; 8 bases fit TRBD2. The germline V gene has CDR1 SEHNR and CDR2 FQNEAQ (reference sequence). V was clipped by 5 bases and J by 11 bases; unmatched bases: 17. The CDR3 runs 16 residues. DNA of the CDR3: TGTGCCAGCAGCCCCCGCATTTCAGCGGGGGAAAAGAAGCAGTTCTTC. Protein product: CASSPRISAGEKKQFF.

This chain connects TRBV5-5 to TRBJ2-3; D might be TRBD1 (6 bases). The CDR3 consists of 15 residues. CDR1 is SGHKS and CDR2 is YYEKEE in the germline V gene (reference sequence). Trimming removed 0 bases from V and 1 base from J, with 9 bases in between. CDR3 sequence: CASSLAWGRTDTQYF. As DNA, the CDR3 is TGTGCCAGCAGCTTGGCGTGGGGGCGCACAGATACGCAGTATTTT.

The chain joins TRBV2 to TRBJ2-3, with 7 bases lining up with TRBD2. With 4 bases clipped from V and 0 bases from J, the junction kept 1 base outside the gene matches. The CDR3 runs to 14 residues. Looked up from germline, CDR1 is SNHLY and CDR2 is FYNNEI. The CDR3 region is CASSGGGSTDTQYF. For the CDR3, the DNA is TGTGCCAGCAGTGGCGGGGGAAGCACAGATACGCAGTATTTT.

V and J are TRBV19 and TRBJ1-5; D gene ambiguous. The V and J ends lost 3 bases and 2 bases respectively, with 11 bases between them. The CDR3 contains 15 residues. The germline V gene encodes CDR1 LNHDA and CDR2 SQIVND (reference sequence). The CDR3 spells CASSMAEWGNQPQHF. The CDR3 DNA follows: TGTGCCAGTAGTATGGCGGAGTGGGGCAATCAGCCCCAGCATTTT. The full variable domain, its missing parts supplied by reference TRBV19 and TRBJ1-5, is DGGITQSPKYLFRKEGQNVTLSCEQNLNHDAMYWYRQDPGQGLRLIYYSQIVNDFQKGDIAEGYSVSREKKESFPLTVTSAQKNPTAFYLCASSMAEWGNQPQHFGDGTRLSIL.

The chain links TRBV15 to TRBJ2-5; TRBD2 matches 7 bases. Per the germline V gene, CDR1 is LNHNV and CDR2 is YYDKDF (reference sequence). With V trimmed by 1 base and J by 5 bases, 7 bases remained unmatched. CDR3 length equals 15 residues. In nucleotides, the CDR3 is TGTGCCACCAGCAGAGGGCGGGGAGGGCAGGAGACCCAGTACTTC. Translated, it gives CATSRGRGGQETQYF. Looking up the rest from reference TRBV15 and TRBJ2-5 gives the full variable domain: DAMVIQNPRYQVTQFGKPVTLSCSQTLNHNVMYWYQQKSSQAPKLLFHYYDKDFNNEADTPDNFQSRRPNTSFCFLDIRSPGLGDTAMYLCATSRGRGGQETQYFGPGTRLLVL.

The V gene is TRBV19, the J gene TRBJ2-6; D perhaps matches TRBD1 (6 bases). The germline V and J ends were trimmed by 3 bases and 4 bases, with 10 bases remaining between them. This CDR3 has 15 residues. Looked up from germline, CDR1 is LNHDA and CDR2 is SQIVND (reference sequence). In nucleotides, the CDR3 is TGTGCCAGTAGTATCTCAGGGGAGGGGGCCAACGTCCTGACTTTC. It is translated as CASSISGEGANVLTF. Together with reference TRBV19 and TRBJ2-6, the CDR3 gives the full variable domain: DGGITQSPKYLFRKEGQNVTLSCEQNLNHDAMYWYRQDPGQGLRLIYYSQIVNDFQKGDIAEGYSVSREKKESFPLTVTSAQKNPTAFYLCASSISGEGANVLTFGAGSRLTVL.

This rearrangement joins TRBV7-9 to TRBJ1-3; D not certain. Per germline, CDR1 SEHNR and CDR2 FQNEAQ (reference sequence). The germline V and J ends were trimmed by 0 bases and 3 bases, with 3 bases remaining between them. The CDR3 has 13 amino acids. The CDR3 nucleotides read TGTGCCAGCAGCTTAGCCCTTGGAAACACCATATATTTT. Translation: CASSLALGNTIYF.

This clone was observed a few times. Compared with germline, one end of the junction differs, possibly owing to a read error. The J gene is TRBJ2-2, the V gene TRBV7-2; 8 nucleotides line up with TRBD1. Looked up from germline, CDR1 is SGHTA and CDR2 is FQGNSA. This CDR3 contains 15 residues. The CDR3 DNA reads TGCGACCGGGGATTGGGACAGGTGAACACCGGGGAGCTGTTTTTT. It specifies CDRGLGQVNTGELFF.

CDR3 DNA sequence: TGTGCCAGCAGTTTCGGAGGGATCAACACCGGGGAGCTGTTTTTT. Translated, it gives CASSFGGINTGELFF. V and J are TRBV28 and TRBJ2-2, with D perhaps TRBD2 (6 bases). The CDR3 runs to 15 residues. The V end lost 3 bases, the J end lost 2 bases, and 10 bases lay between the germline ends. Germline CDR1 MDHEN, CDR2 SYDVKM.

The J gene is TRBJ2-1, the V gene TRBV27, with TRBD2 as a possible D gene (6 bases). Trimming left V 5 bases short and J 4 bases short, with 15 bases between. The length of the CDR3 is 15 residues. Germline V gene sequence: CDR1 MNHEY, CDR2 SMNVEV (reference sequence). Here the CDR3 reads CASSHLVAGYNEQFF. CDR3 DNA: TGTGCCAGCAGTCACCTTGTCGCGGGGTACAATGAGCAGTTCTTC.

The J gene is TRBJ1-2, the V gene TRBV25-1, with D perhaps matching TRBD1 (5 bases). The V gene lost 3 bases and the J gene lost 1 base, with 15 bases spanning the gap. The germline gives CDR1 MGHDK, CDR2 SYGVNS. The CDR3 loop spans 16 amino acids. This chain's CDR3 is CASSDRSDQGNYGYTF. In DNA, the CDR3 is TGTGCCAGCAGTGACCGATCCGACCAGGGTAACTATGGCTACACCTTC.

This rearrangement joins TRBV30 to TRBJ1-1; tentative D call: TRBD1 (5 bases). Trimming removed 3 bases at V and 0 bases at J, with 14 bases between. Germline V gene sequence: CDR1 GTSNPN, CDR2 SVGIG (reference sequence). CDR3 length: 15 residues. CDR3 sequence: CAWSPISGMNTEAFF. The CDR3 nucleotides read TGTGCCTGGAGCCCAATTTCAGGGATGAACACTGAAGCTTTCTTT.

This rearrangement joins TRBV28 to TRBJ1-5, with 7 nucleotides matching TRBD1. This CDR3 contains 14 residues. V shed 5 bases, J shed 4 bases, and the junction held 5 bases outside the gene matches. CDR1 MDHEN and CDR2 SYDVKM come from the germline V gene. DNA of the CDR3: TGTGCCAGCAGTACTTTACAGGGGAATCAGCCCCAGCATTTT. Its protein product is CASSTLQGNQPQHF.

The chain joins TRBV6-5 to TRBJ2-5, with 9 bases matching TRBD1. CDR1 and CDR2 (germline): MNHEY, SVGAGI. With 6 bases clipped from V and 5 bases from J, the junction kept 7 bases outside the gene matches. The CDR3 extends over 14 amino acids. The CDR3 nucleotides are TGTGCCAGCAGAGAGACAGGGGGGCAGGAGACCCAGTACTTC. Translated, it gives CASRETGGQETQYF.

Turning to this clone: This sample also contains other DNA sequences that code for the same CDR3. V gene TRBV6-5 combines with J gene TRBJ1-2; TRBD1 matches at 9 bases. Germline values: CDR1 MNHEY, CDR2 SVGAGI. The V and J ends lost 0 bases and 3 bases, in that order; junction bases with no gene match: 2. CDR3 size: 15 residues. The CDR3 spells CASSYSTGGDYGYTF. As DNA, the CDR3 is TGTGCCAGCAGTTACTCAACAGGGGGCGACTATGGCTACACCTTC.